One and the same sample provided the 3 T cell receptor beta chains below, sequenced in a study of neurological immune-mediated disorders. TCRdb recomputed calls from the 5' RACE reads with MiXCR, one row per CDR3 protein. The sample yields tens of thousands of distinct CDR3 sequences, around 10% seen once. The sample taken for sequencing was PBMCs. The receptor set was obtained from a man aged 40-50 years in good health.

Concerning this clonotype itself: This may come from a read error, since a much larger clone is one base off. Since the CDR3 does not end with the conserved phenylalanine or tryptophan, this likely comes from a read error. CDR3 sequence (DNA): TGTGCCAGCAGCTTCGAGACAGGGGCCGCCTACGAGCAGTACCTC. Amino acid sequence: CASSFETGAAYEQYL. The chain links TRBV7-8 to TRBJ2-7, with 8 positions matching TRBD1. Trimming cost V 3 bases and J 2 bases; bases outside gene matches: 6. This CDR3 is 15 amino acids long. Germline V CDR1 and CDR2: SGHVS, FQNEAQ.

There are many counts of this clonotype. This chain uses TRBV7-9 with TRBJ1-2; D is ambiguous. This CDR3 spans 14 amino acids. The germline V gene encodes CDR1 SEHNR and CDR2 FQNEAQ (reference sequence). V was shortened by 3 bases and J by 7 bases, with 15 bases between the two germline ends. CDR3 protein: CASSFSQAGSGYTF. The CDR3 DNA follows: TGTGCCAGCAGCTTTTCCCAGGCTGGCAGTGGCTACACCTTC.

This clonotype appeared many times. The chain uses TRBV20-1 and TRBJ2-5; 10 nucleotides match TRBD1. Germline trimming cut 1 base from V and 6 bases from J; bases unmatched to any gene: 17. CDR3 length: 18 residues. Germline V CDR1 and CDR2: DFQATT, SNEGSKA (reference sequence). CDR3 bases: TGCAGTGCTAGAGGAGCCCCCTTCGGGGACAGGGGTTCGAAGACCCAGTACTTC. It is translated as CSARGAPFGDRGSKTQYF.